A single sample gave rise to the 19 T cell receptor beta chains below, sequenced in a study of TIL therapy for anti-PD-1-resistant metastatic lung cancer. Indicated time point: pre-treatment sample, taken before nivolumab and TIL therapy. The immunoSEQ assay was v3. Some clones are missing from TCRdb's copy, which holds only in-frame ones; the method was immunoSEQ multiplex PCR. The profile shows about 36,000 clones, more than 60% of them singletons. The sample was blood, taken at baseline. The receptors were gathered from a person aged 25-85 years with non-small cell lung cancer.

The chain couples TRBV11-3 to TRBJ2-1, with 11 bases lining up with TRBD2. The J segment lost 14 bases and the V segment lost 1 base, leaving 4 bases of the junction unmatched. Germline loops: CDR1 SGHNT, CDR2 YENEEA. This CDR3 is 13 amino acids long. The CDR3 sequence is CASSLVLAGEKFF. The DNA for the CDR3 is TGTGCCAGCAGCTTAGTACTAGCGGGAGAAAAGTTCTTC. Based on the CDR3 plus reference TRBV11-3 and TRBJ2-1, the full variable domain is EAGVVQSPRYKIIEKKQPVAFWCNPISGHNTLYWYLQNLGQGPELLIRYENEEAVDDSQLPKDRFSAERLKGVDSTLKIQPAELGDSAVYLCASSLVLAGEKFFGPGTRLTVL.

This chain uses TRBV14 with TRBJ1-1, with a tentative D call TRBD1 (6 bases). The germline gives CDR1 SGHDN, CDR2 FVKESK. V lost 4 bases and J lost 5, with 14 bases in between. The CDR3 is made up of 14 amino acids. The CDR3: CASSRRGEGTEAFF. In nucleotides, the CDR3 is TGTGCCAGCAGCCGCAGGGGAGAGGGGACTGAAGCTTTCTTT.

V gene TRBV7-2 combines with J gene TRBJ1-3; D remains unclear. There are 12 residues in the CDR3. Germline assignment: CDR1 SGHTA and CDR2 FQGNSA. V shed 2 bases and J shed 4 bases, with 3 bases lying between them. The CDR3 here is CASSLLGNTIYF. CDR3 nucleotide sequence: TGTGCCAGCAGCTTATTGGGAAACACCATATATTTT. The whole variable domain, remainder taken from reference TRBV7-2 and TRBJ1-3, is GAGVSQSPSNKVTEKGKDVELRCDPISGHTALYWYRQSLGQGLEFLIYFQGNSAPDKSGLPSDRFSAERTGGSVSTLTIQRTQQEDSAVYLCASSLLGNTIYFGEGSWLTVV.

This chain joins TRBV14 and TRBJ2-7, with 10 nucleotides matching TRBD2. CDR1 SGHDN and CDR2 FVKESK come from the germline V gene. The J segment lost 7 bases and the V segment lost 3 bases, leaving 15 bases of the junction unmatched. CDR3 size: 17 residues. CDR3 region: CASSHLPGLASFGEQYF. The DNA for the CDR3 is TGTGCCAGCAGCCATCTCCCGGGACTAGCGTCTTTCGGAGAGCAGTACTTC.

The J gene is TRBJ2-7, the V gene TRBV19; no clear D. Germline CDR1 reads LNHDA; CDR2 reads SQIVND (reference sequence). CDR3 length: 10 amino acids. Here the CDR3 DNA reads TGTGCATCTGGGGATTACGAGCAGTACTTC. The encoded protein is CASGDYEQYF.

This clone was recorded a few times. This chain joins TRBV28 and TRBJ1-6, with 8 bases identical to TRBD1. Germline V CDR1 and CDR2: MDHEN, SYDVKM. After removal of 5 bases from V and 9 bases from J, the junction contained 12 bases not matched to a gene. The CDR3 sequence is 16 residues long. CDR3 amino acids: CASSPPGQGRSSPLHF. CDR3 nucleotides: TGTGCCAGCAGTCCCCCCGGACAGGGTAGAAGTTCACCCCTCCACTTT.

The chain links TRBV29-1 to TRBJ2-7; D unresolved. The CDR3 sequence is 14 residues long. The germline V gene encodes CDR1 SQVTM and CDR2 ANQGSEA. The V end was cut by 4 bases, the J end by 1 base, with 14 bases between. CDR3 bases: TGCAGCGTTGTCCGGCAGTTTGGGTCCTACGAGCAGTACTTC. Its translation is CSVVRQFGSYEQYF.

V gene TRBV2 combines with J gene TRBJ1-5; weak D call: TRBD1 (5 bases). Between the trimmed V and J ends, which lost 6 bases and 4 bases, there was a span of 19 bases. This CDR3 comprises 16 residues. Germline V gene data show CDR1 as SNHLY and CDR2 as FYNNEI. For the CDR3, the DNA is TGTGCCAGCAGCCCCAACGCCCCGGGGGGGAATCAGCCCCAGCATTTT. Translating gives CASSPNAPGGNQPQHF.

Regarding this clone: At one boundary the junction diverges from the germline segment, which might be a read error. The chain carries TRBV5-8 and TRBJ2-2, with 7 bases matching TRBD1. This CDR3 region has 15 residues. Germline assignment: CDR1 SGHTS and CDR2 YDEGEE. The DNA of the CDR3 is TGTGCCAGCAGCTTGTTCGGCCAACAGGGGCCCCCGGTGAGGTTT. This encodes CASSLFGQQGPPVRF.

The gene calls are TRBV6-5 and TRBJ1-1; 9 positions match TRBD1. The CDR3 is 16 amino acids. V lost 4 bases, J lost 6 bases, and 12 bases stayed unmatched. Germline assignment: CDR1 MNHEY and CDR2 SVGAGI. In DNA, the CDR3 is TGTGCCAGCAGTTCACGAACCGGGACAGGGTTTTCTGAAGCTTTCTTT. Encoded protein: CASSSRTGTGFSEAFF.

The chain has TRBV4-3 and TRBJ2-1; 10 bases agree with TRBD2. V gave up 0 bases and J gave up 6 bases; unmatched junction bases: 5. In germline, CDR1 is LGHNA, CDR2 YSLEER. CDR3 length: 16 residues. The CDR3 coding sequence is TGCGCCAGCAGCCAAGAAGTAGCGGGGGGCCCCAATGAGCAGTTCTTC. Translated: CASSQEVAGGPNEQFF.

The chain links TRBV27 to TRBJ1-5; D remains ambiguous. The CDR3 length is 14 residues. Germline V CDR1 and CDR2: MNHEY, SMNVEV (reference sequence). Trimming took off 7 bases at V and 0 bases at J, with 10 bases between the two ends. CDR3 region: CASNHLGSNQPQHF. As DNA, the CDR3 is TGTGCCAGCAACCACTTGGGTAGCAATCAGCCCCAGCATTTT.

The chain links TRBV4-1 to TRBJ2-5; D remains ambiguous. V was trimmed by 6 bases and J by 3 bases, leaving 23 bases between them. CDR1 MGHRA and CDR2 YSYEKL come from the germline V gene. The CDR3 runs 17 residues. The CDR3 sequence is CASRLKPTPADKETQYF. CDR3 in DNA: TGCGCCAGCAGATTAAAGCCTACACCGGCGGATAAAGAGACCCAGTACTTC.

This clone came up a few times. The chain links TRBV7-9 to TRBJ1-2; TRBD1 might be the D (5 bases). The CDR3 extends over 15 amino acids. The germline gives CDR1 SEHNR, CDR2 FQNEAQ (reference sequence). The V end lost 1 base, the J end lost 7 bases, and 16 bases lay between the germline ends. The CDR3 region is CASSLGGGGASGYTF. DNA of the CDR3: TGTGCCAGCAGCTTAGGCGGTGGAGGGGCGAGTGGCTACACCTTC.

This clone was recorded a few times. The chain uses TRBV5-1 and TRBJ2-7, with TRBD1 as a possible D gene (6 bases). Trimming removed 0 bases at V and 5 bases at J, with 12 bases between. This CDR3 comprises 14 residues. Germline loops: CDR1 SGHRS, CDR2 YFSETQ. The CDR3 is CASSLEGTINEQYF. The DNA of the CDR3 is TGCGCCAGCAGCTTGGAGGGGACAATAAACGAGCAGTACTTC.

Written as DNA, the CDR3 is TGTGCCAGCAGCTTAGGGCAGGGGGGTCAGCCCCAGCATTTT. It encodes CASSLGQGGQPQHF. The genes are TRBV7-9 and TRBJ1-5; 7 nucleotides agree with TRBD1. The CDR3 has 14 amino acids. V dropped 1 base and J dropped 6; count of bases not matched to a gene: 3. Germline loops: CDR1 SEHNR, CDR2 FQNEAQ (reference sequence).

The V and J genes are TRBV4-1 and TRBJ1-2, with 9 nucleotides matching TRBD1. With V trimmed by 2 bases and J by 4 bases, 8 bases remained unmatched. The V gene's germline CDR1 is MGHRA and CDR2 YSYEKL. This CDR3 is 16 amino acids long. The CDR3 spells CASSQQSGTGTYGYTF. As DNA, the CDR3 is TGCGCCAGCAGCCAACAATCCGGGACAGGGACCTATGGCTACACCTTC.

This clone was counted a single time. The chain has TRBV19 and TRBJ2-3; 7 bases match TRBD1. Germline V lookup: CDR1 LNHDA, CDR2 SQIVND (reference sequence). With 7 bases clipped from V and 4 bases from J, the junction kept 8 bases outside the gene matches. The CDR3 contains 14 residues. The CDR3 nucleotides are TGTGCCAGTACAGGAGGACAGGTCGCAGATACGCAGTATTTT. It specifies CASTGGQVADTQYF. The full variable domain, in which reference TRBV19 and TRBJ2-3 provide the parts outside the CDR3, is DGGITQSPKYLFRKEGQNVTLSCEQNLNHDAMYWYRQDPGQGLRLIYYSQIVNDFQKGDIAEGYSVSREKKESFPLTVTSAQKNPTAFYLCASTGGQVADTQYFGPGTRLTVL.

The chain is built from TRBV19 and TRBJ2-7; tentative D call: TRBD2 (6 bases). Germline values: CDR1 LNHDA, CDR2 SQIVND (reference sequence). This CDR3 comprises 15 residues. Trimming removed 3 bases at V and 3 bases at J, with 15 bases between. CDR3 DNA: TGTGCCAGTAGTATTGCGTCTAGCGTAGACTACGAGCAGTACTTC. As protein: CASSIASSVDYEQYF.